What follows are 21 T cell receptor beta chains derived from one specimen sequenced in a study of T cell repertoires in cytomegalovirus infection. A single record per CDR3 protein comes from TCRdb applying MiXCR to the reads. The profile shows around 180,000 distinct CDR3 sequences, approximately 19% of them singletons. The sample comprised PBMCs. These receptors all come from a human donor in good health (CMV status not recorded). Some clones in this sample may be carry-over from other donors' samples.

V is TRBV12-3 or TRBV12-4 and J is TRBJ2-3; D might be TRBD2 (6 bases). The CDR3 covers 16 residues. Trimming removed 6 bases at V and 8 bases at J, with 24 bases between. The CDR3 sequence is CASSLPTGAGGATQYF. The CDR3 DNA reads as TGTGCCAGCAGCCTCCCGACTGGAGCGGGTGGGGCTACGCAGTATTTT.

This clonotype showed up many times. The chain uses TRBV7-2 and TRBJ1-4; TRBD1 is a possible D gene (6 bases). Trimming pared 1 base from V and 8 bases from J, leaving 14 bases between. The length of the CDR3 is 15 residues. CDR1 is SGHTA, CDR2 FQGNSA, per germline. The CDR3, as DNA: TGTGCCAGCAGCTTAGACCGGGGGCCAAGGGAAAAACTGTTTTTT. Encoded protein: CASSLDRGPREKLFF. Together with reference TRBV7-2 and TRBJ1-4, the CDR3 gives the full variable domain: GAGVSQSPSNKVTEKGKDVELRCDPISGHTALYWYRQSLGQGLEFLIYFQGNSAPDKSGLPSDRFSAERTGGSVSTLTIQRTQQEDSAVYLCASSLDRGPREKLFFGSGTQLSVL.

The J gene is TRBJ2-7, the V gene TRBV19, with D possibly being TRBD1 (5 bases). Trimming removed 5 bases at V and 0 bases at J, with 14 bases between. The CDR3 runs 15 residues. Per germline, CDR1 LNHDA and CDR2 SQIVND (reference sequence). CDR3 region: CASSYRHRNSYEQYF. CDR3 nucleotide sequence: TGTGCCAGTAGTTACCGGCACAGGAACTCCTACGAGCAGTACTTC.

This clonotype came up many times. The chain combines TRBV11-2 with TRBJ2-3, with a weak D call TRBD1 (6 bases). Germline V CDR1 and CDR2: SGHAT, FQNNGV. With 1 base removed from V and 2 bases from J, the gap between germline ends came to 13 bases. The CDR3 runs to 16 residues. CDR3 nucleotides: TGTGCCAGCAGCTTAGTTGGTGGACAGAACACAGATACGCAGTATTTT. It is translated as CASSLVGGQNTDTQYF.

In its sample, this clonotype was seen a few times. The genes are TRBV6-2 or TRBV6-3 and TRBJ2-1, with D hard to call. V lost 2 bases, J lost 9 bases, and 5 bases lay in between. CDR1 is MNHEY and CDR2 is SVGEGT in the germline V gene. The CDR3 is 11 amino acids. The DNA of the CDR3 is TGTGCCAGCAGTTACGGCTCTGAGCAGTTCTTC. Its translation: CASSYGSEQFF.

The chain couples TRBV10-2 to TRBJ2-5; the match to TRBD1 covers 7 bases. The CDR3 covers 23 residues. Trimming removed 2 bases from V and 2 bases from J; junction bases left unmatched: 29. The germline CDR1 and CDR2 sequences are WSHSY and SAAADI. DNA of the CDR3: TGCGCCAGCAGTGAGCCAAACCTCCCCGCGGATAAACCGGACAGGTTCGAACAAGAGACCCAGTACTTC. Residues: CASSEPNLPADKPDRFEQETQYF.

This clonotype was seen more than once but under ten times. The CDR3 DNA is TGTGCCAGCAGCTTAAATTCGGGGCTTGGCTACACCTTC. Its protein product is CASSLNSGLGYTF. J is TRBJ1-2 and V is TRBV7-6; D may be TRBD1 (5 bases). Trimming removed 2 bases from V and 7 bases from J, with 11 bases in between. CDR3 length: 13 amino acids. CDR1 is SGHVS and CDR2 is FNYEAQ in the germline V gene.

This rearrangement joins TRBV5-6 to TRBJ2-6; no definite D call. Between the trimmed V and J ends, which lost 2 bases and 0 bases, there was a span of 9 bases. The CDR3 contains 16 residues. Germline V gene lookup returns CDR1 SGHDT and CDR2 YYEEEE. The CDR3 DNA is TGTGCCAGCAGCTTCGGGCTGATCTCTGGGGCCAACGTCCTGACTTTC. Translating gives CASSFGLISGANVLTF.

The chain has TRBV12-3 or TRBV12-4 and TRBJ2-5, with 7 nucleotides matching TRBD1. The CDR3 consists of 14 residues. With 5 bases clipped from V and 4 bases from J, the junction kept 7 bases outside the gene matches. As DNA, the CDR3 is TGTGCCAGCAGTGGGAACAGGGGAAGAGAGACCCAGTACTTC. Its translation: CASSGNRGRETQYF.

The rearrangement joins TRBV4-1 to TRBJ2-7; 12 bases are a match to TRBD2. Unmatched junction bases numbered 11, after V lost 4 bases and J lost 4 bases. This CDR3 contains 17 residues. Germline V gene sequence: CDR1 MGHRA, CDR2 YSYEKL. CDR3 nucleotides: TGCGCCAGCAGCCGGAGCGCTTCTAGCGGGGGGGCTTACGAGCAGTACTTC. Translation: CASSRSASSGGAYEQYF.

This clonotype has ten or more counts. The gene calls are TRBV7-9 and TRBJ2-6; possibly TRBD1 for D (5 bases). V gave up 4 bases and J gave up 0 bases, with 10 bases separating them. Germline lookup yields CDR1 SEHNR and CDR2 FQNEAQ (reference sequence). The CDR3 length is 16 residues. CDR3 sequence (DNA): TGTGCCAGCAGCTCCTCAGGGATCTCTGGGGCCAACGTCCTGACTTTC. Protein product: CASSSSGISGANVLTF.

This clonotype came up a few times. The chain employs TRBV28 and TRBJ1-2; 10 bases align to TRBD1. Trimming took 5 bases from V and 2 from J; bases not matched to a gene: 5. Per germline, CDR1 MDHEN and CDR2 SYDVKM. This CDR3 comprises 15 residues. The CDR3 region is CASSKPGQGNYGYTF. DNA of the CDR3: TGTGCCAGCAGTAAACCGGGACAGGGGAACTATGGCTACACCTTC.

This clonotype showed up just a few times. This chain joins TRBV29-1 and TRBJ1-1; possible D gene TRBD1, 6 bases. CDR1 and CDR2 from the germline V gene are SQVTM and ANQGSEA. This CDR3 is 13 amino acids long. Trimming took off 4 bases at V and 0 bases at J, with 9 bases between the two ends. CDR3 sequence (DNA): TGCAGCGTTGTTGAGGGGGTGAACACTGAAGCTTTCTTT. Its protein is CSVVEGVNTEAFF.

Notes on this clonotype: Possible read error: a much larger clone is one base away. V usage is TRBV7-2 and J usage is TRBJ2-3; D might be TRBD1 (5 bases). The CDR3 spans 15 residues. CDR1 is SGHTA, CDR2 FQGNSA, per germline. The CDR3 reads CATSPQGASADTQYF. CDR3 nucleotides: TGTGCCACCAGCCCCCAGGGCGCCAGCGCAGATACGCAGTATTTT.

This clonotype was seen more than once but under ten times. The V gene is TRBV7-7, the J gene TRBJ2-5; 7 positions match TRBD1. Germline V lookup: CDR1 SSHAT, CDR2 FNYEAQ (reference sequence). The CDR3 sequence is 14 residues long. Trimming cost V 5 bases and J 7 bases; bases outside gene matches: 10. CDR3 coding DNA: TGTGCCAGCAGCCCCCTAGACGCAGGGGGGACCCAGTACTTC. It yields the protein CASSPLDAGGTQYF.

This clonotype was seen a handful of times. This rearrangement joins TRBV7-9 to TRBJ1-4; 8 bases map to TRBD1. CDR1 is SEHNR and CDR2 is FQNEAQ in the germline V gene (reference sequence). After removal of 5 bases from V and 6 bases from J, the junction contained 8 bases not matched to a gene. There are 15 residues in the CDR3. The CDR3 here is CASSTDRGVYEKLFF. The CDR3 DNA sequence: TGTGCCAGCAGCACCGACAGGGGAGTTTATGAAAAACTGTTTTTT.

This clonotype was seen a handful of times. The chain carries TRBV6-2 or TRBV6-3 and TRBJ1-5; D is ambiguous. There are 12 residues in the CDR3. V was pared by 7 bases and J by 7 bases, with 11 bases between. Germline V gene sequence: CDR1 MNHEY, CDR2 SVGEGT. CDR3 residues: CASNRQGQPQHF. As DNA, the CDR3 is TGTGCCAGCAACAGACAAGGCCAGCCCCAGCATTTT.

This clonotype was seen a handful of times. J is TRBJ1-4 and V is TRBV5-5; D might be TRBD1 (5 bases). This CDR3 has 13 residues. Trimming removed 3 bases at V and 10 bases at J, with 13 bases between. Germline loops: CDR1 SGHKS, CDR2 YYEKEE (reference sequence). The CDR3 sequence: CASSSGTAGKLFF. The CDR3 bases are TGTGCCAGCAGCTCCGGGACTGCGGGAAAACTGTTTTTT.

This rearrangement joins TRBV7-6 to TRBJ2-1; D remains ambiguous. Per germline, CDR1 SGHVS and CDR2 FNYEAQ. This CDR3 has 13 amino acids. V was cut by 1 base and J by 5 bases, with 6 bases left in between. The CDR3 protein is CASSLVGDNEQFF. In nucleotides, the CDR3 is TGTGCCAGCAGCTTAGTTGGAGACAATGAGCAGTTCTTC.

In this sample, this clonotype turned up many times. The chain is built from TRBV28 and TRBJ2-3; TRBD1 matches at 8 bases. This CDR3 has 14 amino acids. Per the germline V gene, CDR1 is MDHEN and CDR2 is SYDVKM. V shed 8 bases and J 0 bases; nucleotides not matched to a gene: 4. In DNA form, the CDR3 reads TGTGCCAGCGGGAGACAGGGGAGCACAGATACGCAGTATTTT. It yields the protein CASGRQGSTDTQYF.

This clonotype was counted at least ten times. V gene TRBV19 combines with J gene TRBJ1-4; D is possibly TRBD1 (6 bases). V was cut by 7 bases and J by 10 bases, with 22 bases left in between. Per germline, CDR1 LNHDA and CDR2 SQIVND (reference sequence). The CDR3 totals 15 residues. CDR3 DNA sequence: TGTGCCAGTACTACATCGGGCCATAGGGGGGGAAAACTGTTTTTT. It codes for CASTTSGHRGGKLFF.